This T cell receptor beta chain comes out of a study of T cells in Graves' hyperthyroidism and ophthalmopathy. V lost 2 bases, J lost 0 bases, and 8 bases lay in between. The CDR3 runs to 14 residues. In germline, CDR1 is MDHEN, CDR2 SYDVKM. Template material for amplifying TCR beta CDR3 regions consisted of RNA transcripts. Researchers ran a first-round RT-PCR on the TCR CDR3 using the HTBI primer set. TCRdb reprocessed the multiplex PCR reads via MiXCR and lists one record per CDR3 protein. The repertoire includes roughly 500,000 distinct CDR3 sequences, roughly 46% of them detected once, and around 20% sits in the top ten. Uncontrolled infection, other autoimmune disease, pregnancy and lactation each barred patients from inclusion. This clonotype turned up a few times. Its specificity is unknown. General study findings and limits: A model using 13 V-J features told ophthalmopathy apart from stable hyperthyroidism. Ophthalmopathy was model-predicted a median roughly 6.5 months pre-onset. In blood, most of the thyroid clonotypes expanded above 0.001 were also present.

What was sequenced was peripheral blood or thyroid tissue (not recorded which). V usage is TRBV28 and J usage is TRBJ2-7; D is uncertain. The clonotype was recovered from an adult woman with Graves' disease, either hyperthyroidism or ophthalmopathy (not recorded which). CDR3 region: CASSLHRSSYEQYF. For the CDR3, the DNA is TGTGCCAGCAGTTTACACAGATCCTCCTACGAGCAGTACTTC.